This entry lists 27 T cell receptor beta chains sequenced from one sample in a study of CD8 T cells in Susac syndrome. Random hexamers were used to reverse transcribe the RNA input (about 0.45 to 1 ug). MiXCR, applied by TCRdb to the immunoSEQ multiplex PCR reads, yields one record per CDR3 protein. The top ten clones hold approximately 0.11% of a sample with some 300,000 distinct CDR3 sequences, around 83% of them seen once. The sequenced sample consisted of CD8+ T cells from PBMCs. The receptors were gathered from a human donor with multiple sclerosis.

The V and J genes are TRBV7-2 and TRBJ2-3; D is perhaps TRBD2 (5 bases). V lost 3 bases and J 2 bases, leaving 18 bases between the germline ends. The CDR3 has 17 residues. CDR1 is SGHTA, CDR2 FQGNSA, per germline. CDR3 amino acids: CASSFSPWARDTDTQYF. The CDR3 bases are TGTGCCAGCAGCTTCTCGCCTTGGGCACGGGACACAGATACGCAGTATTTT.

This clonotype was recorded once. The chain has TRBV11-1 and TRBJ2-3; D is ambiguous. The length of the CDR3 is 15 residues. Germline CDR1 reads SGHAT; CDR2 reads FQDESV (reference sequence). Trimming stripped 6 bases from V and 2 bases from J, with 15 bases between. CDR3 residues: CASSPEVLHTDTQYF. The CDR3 DNA reads as TGTGCCAGCAGTCCCGAGGTCCTGCACACAGATACGCAGTATTTT.

This chain uses TRBV9 with TRBJ2-5; 10 bases match TRBD1. Germline lookup yields CDR1 SGDLS and CDR2 YYNGEE. V shed 3 bases, J shed 6 bases, and the junction held 8 bases outside the gene matches. This CDR3 region has 15 residues. CDR3 nucleotide sequence: TGTGCCAGCAGCGAAGGGACAGGGGTCCCGAAGACCCAGTACTTC. It specifies CASSEGTGVPKTQYF.

This chain uses TRBV27 with TRBJ2-5, with a possible D match to TRBD2 (5 bases). The CDR3 sequence is 14 residues long. From germline, CDR1 is MNHEY and CDR2 SMNVEV (reference sequence). Deletions cut 3 bases from V and 2 bases from J, with 10 bases between. The CDR3 DNA reads as TGTGCCAGCAGTTTGAGGGCTGGTCAAGAGACCCAGTACTTC. Translated: CASSLRAGQETQYF.

With respect to this clonotype: Its ends do not fully match the called genes, so a read error is possible. This rearrangement joins TRBV25-1 to TRBJ2-7; D gene ambiguous. This CDR3 has 13 amino acids. CDR1 MGHDK and CDR2 SYGVNS come from the germline V gene. CDR3 sequence (DNA): TGTGCCACCCACCGGAGACTCCGCTACGGGCAGTACTTC. It translates to CATHRRLRYGQYF.

The chain couples TRBV5-1 to TRBJ1-2, with D possibly being TRBD1 (6 bases). The germline V gene has CDR1 SGHRS and CDR2 YFSETQ. Trimming removed 0 bases at V and 5 bases at J, with 8 bases between. The CDR3 has 13 residues. CDR3 in amino acids: CASSLEQGYGYTF. CDR3 in DNA: TGCGCCAGCAGCTTGGAACAGGGATATGGCTACACCTTC.

This clonotype was observed a handful of times. The V call is TRBV7-9, the J call TRBJ1-2; 11 positions agree with TRBD1. The germline gives CDR1 SEHNR, CDR2 FQNEAQ (reference sequence). J gave up 4 bases and V 1 base, and 2 bases lay outside the gene matches. The CDR3 has 15 amino acids. The CDR3 sequence: CASSLGTGGAYGYTF. The CDR3 DNA sequence: TGTGCCAGCAGCTTAGGGACAGGGGGCGCCTATGGCTACACCTTC.

V and J are TRBV6-1 and TRBJ2-3; 7 nucleotides line up with TRBD2. Germline loops: CDR1 MNHNS, CDR2 SASEGT. V was clipped by 5 bases and J by 4 bases; unmatched bases: 6. The CDR3 contains 14 residues. In DNA, the CDR3 is TGTGCCAGCAGTTCATGGGAGGGGCCAGATACGCAGTATTTT. Translating it yields CASSSWEGPDTQYF.

The rearrangement links TRBV7-2 to TRBJ2-3; D remains unclear. This CDR3 spans 15 amino acids. Germline V gene lookup returns CDR1 SGHTA and CDR2 FQGNSA. Deletions cut 5 bases from V and 3 bases from J, with 15 bases between. The chain's CDR3 is CASSPLPGRTDTQYF. CDR3 in DNA: TGTGCCAGCAGCCCCCTCCCCGGCCGAACAGATACGCAGTATTTT.

The gene calls are TRBV9 and TRBJ2-2; D not certain. This CDR3 spans 13 amino acids. Trimming removed 7 bases from V and 3 bases from J, with 10 bases in between. CDR1 is SGDLS and CDR2 is YYNGEE in the germline V gene. The CDR3 protein is CASRSGYTGELFF. The CDR3 DNA follows: TGTGCCAGCCGTAGTGGGTACACCGGGGAGCTGTTTTTT.

This chain joins TRBV29-1 and TRBJ2-1; 11 bases are shared with TRBD2. This CDR3 is built from 13 residues. Per the germline V gene, CDR1 is SQVTM and CDR2 is ANQGSEA. V lost 7 bases and J lost 6; bases outside the gene matches: 5. DNA of the CDR3: TGCAGCGCTGGGGGACTAGCGGTCAATGAGCAGTTCTTC. Translation: CSAGGLAVNEQFF.

The V and J genes are TRBV2 and TRBJ2-1; D is possibly TRBD2 (5 bases). CDR3 length: 13 residues. From germline, CDR1 is SNHLY and CDR2 FYNNEI. Trimming stripped 3 bases from V and 7 bases from J, with 10 bases between. This CDR3 is CASSDWPGNEQFF. CDR3 sequence (DNA): TGTGCCAGCAGTGACTGGCCGGGAAATGAGCAGTTCTTC.

This chain uses TRBV14 with TRBJ2-7; 10 positions agree with TRBD2. The V segment lost 3 bases and the J segment 7 bases; nucleotides outside the gene matches: 12. The CDR3 extends over 16 amino acids. The germline V gene has CDR1 SGHDN and CDR2 FVKESK. The DNA for the CDR3 is TGTGCCAGCAGCCATCCAACTAGCGGGACAGCAAGGGAGCAGTACTTC. It translates to CASSHPTSGTAREQYF.

The CDR3, as DNA: TGTGCCAGCAGTCTTACAGGGGACACCGCGAACACCGGGGAGCTGTTTTTT. Translating gives CASSLTGDTANTGELFF. The chain is built from TRBV27 and TRBJ2-2; TRBD1 matches at 7 bases. This CDR3 comprises 17 residues. From germline, CDR1 is MNHEY and CDR2 SMNVEV (reference sequence). Trimming at V came to 5 bases and at J to 0 bases, leaving 9 bases not matched to a gene.

This chain connects TRBV27 to TRBJ1-6; 8 bases align to TRBD1. This CDR3 region has 14 residues. V was pared by 6 bases and J by 7 bases, with 5 bases of the junction left unmatched. Germline V lookup: CDR1 MNHEY, CDR2 SMNVEV (reference sequence). DNA of the CDR3: TGTGCCAGCAGCAACAGGGGGTCGAATTCACCCCTCCACTTT. This translates into CASSNRGSNSPLHF.

The CDR3 reads CASSVGQNEAFF. The CDR3 nucleotides are TGTGCCAGCAGCGTGGGACAGAACGAAGCTTTCTTT. The chain has TRBV9 and TRBJ1-1; 7 nucleotides align to TRBD1. The CDR3 is made up of 12 amino acids. CDR1 SGDLS and CDR2 YYNGEE come from the germline V gene. The V segment lost 2 bases and the J segment 8 bases; nucleotides outside the gene matches: 3.

The chain uses TRBV9 and TRBJ1-6; tentatively, D is TRBD1 (6 bases). Germline values: CDR1 SGDLS, CDR2 YYNGEE. The CDR3 extends over 14 amino acids. Trimming removed 1 base at V and 8 bases at J, with 10 bases between. DNA for the CDR3: TGTGCCAGCAGCGTACAGGGGCGTGATTCACCCCTCCACTTT. Its protein is CASSVQGRDSPLHF.

The chain joins TRBV6-5 to TRBJ2-3, with TRBD2 as a possible D gene (5 bases). The V and J ends lost 0 bases and 3 bases respectively, with 7 bases between them. The germline CDR1 and CDR2 sequences are MNHEY and SVGAGI. There are 14 residues in the CDR3. Written as DNA, the CDR3 is TGTGCCAGCAGTTACTCCGGGGAGACAGATACGCAGTATTTT. Translation gives CASSYSGETDTQYF.

The J gene is TRBJ2-1, the V gene TRBV14; D is undetermined. The CDR3 spans 14 residues. Per germline, CDR1 SGHDN and CDR2 FVKESK. V was clipped by 3 bases and J by 6 bases, with 12 bases between them. CDR3 sequence: CASSQRDLTNEQFF. The CDR3 DNA follows: TGTGCCAGCAGCCAGCGAGATTTGACCAATGAGCAGTTCTTC.

This chain joins TRBV20-1 and TRBJ2-2; D is ambiguous. CDR1 is DFQATT and CDR2 is SNEGSKA in the germline V gene (reference sequence). The CDR3 extends over 15 amino acids. V was shortened by 0 bases and J by 1 base, with 9 bases between the two germline ends. CDR3 sequence: CSARDPRRNTGELFF. CDR3 coding DNA: TGCAGTGCTAGAGACCCGCGGAGGAACACCGGGGAGCTGTTTTTT.

V usage is TRBV5-1 and J usage is TRBJ2-7, with a possible D match to TRBD2 (6 bases). CDR3 length: 16 amino acids. The germline CDR1 and CDR2 sequences are SGHRS and YFSETQ. With 4 bases removed from V and 1 base from J, the gap between germline ends came to 18 bases. CDR3 sequence: CASSPPGLASSYEQYF. Here the CDR3 DNA reads TGCGCCAGCAGCCCACCGGGACTCGCCTCTTCCTACGAGCAGTACTTC.

The chain links TRBV13 to TRBJ2-7, with 8 bases fitting TRBD2. The V segment lost 2 bases and the J segment 0 bases; nucleotides outside the gene matches: 6. The CDR3 has 16 amino acids. Looked up from germline, CDR1 is PRHDT and CDR2 is FYEKMQ (reference sequence). For the CDR3, the DNA is TGTGCCAGCAGCTTATTAGCGGGACCTAGCTCCTACGAGCAGTACTTC. This sequence encodes CASSLLAGPSSYEQYF.

This clonotype turned up a few times. This chain joins TRBV6-1 and TRBJ2-7; 7 bases align to TRBD1. Germline V gene data show CDR1 as MNHNS and CDR2 as SASEGT. V dropped 7 bases and J dropped 3; count of bases not matched to a gene: 12. This CDR3 has 15 amino acids. DNA of the CDR3: TGTGCCAGCAAACCCGCCGGGACAGCCTACTACGAGCAGTACTTC. Translation gives CASKPAGTAYYEQYF.

The genes are TRBV10-3 and TRBJ2-1, with D unresolved. The CDR3 extends over 12 amino acids. Deletions cut 3 bases from V and 5 bases from J, with 5 bases between. Germline CDR1 and CDR2: ENHRY and SYGVKD. CDR3 bases: TGTGCCATCAGTGACCTGGACAATGAGCAGTTCTTC. Translation gives CAISDLDNEQFF.

The chain links TRBV7-9 to TRBJ1-1, with 7 bases that match TRBD1. V gave up 4 bases and J gave up 0 bases; unmatched junction bases: 2. The length of the CDR3 is 14 residues. Germline assignment: CDR1 SEHNR and CDR2 FQNEAQ (reference sequence). The CDR3 protein is CASSYQGVNTEAFF. DNA for the CDR3: TGTGCCAGCAGCTACCAGGGGGTGAACACTGAAGCTTTCTTT.

The rearrangement links TRBV5-6 to TRBJ2-1; weak D call: TRBD1 (6 bases). In germline, CDR1 is SGHDT, CDR2 YYEEEE. The ends were cut back, 6 bases at V and 4 bases at J, with 14 bases in the middle. CDR3 length: 14 residues. The CDR3 DNA reads as TGTGCCAGCAAGGGGGACACCGCTTACAATGAGCAGTTCTTC. Its protein is CASKGDTAYNEQFF.

This chain's CDR3 is CASSSNSAVAAQYF. The CDR3 DNA is TGTGCCAGCAGTTCGAACAGCGCAGTGGCGGCCCAGTACTTC. This chain connects TRBV12-3 or TRBV12-4 to TRBJ2-5; the D is unclear. V was trimmed by 4 bases and J by 9 bases, leaving 18 bases between them. CDR3 length: 14 amino acids.